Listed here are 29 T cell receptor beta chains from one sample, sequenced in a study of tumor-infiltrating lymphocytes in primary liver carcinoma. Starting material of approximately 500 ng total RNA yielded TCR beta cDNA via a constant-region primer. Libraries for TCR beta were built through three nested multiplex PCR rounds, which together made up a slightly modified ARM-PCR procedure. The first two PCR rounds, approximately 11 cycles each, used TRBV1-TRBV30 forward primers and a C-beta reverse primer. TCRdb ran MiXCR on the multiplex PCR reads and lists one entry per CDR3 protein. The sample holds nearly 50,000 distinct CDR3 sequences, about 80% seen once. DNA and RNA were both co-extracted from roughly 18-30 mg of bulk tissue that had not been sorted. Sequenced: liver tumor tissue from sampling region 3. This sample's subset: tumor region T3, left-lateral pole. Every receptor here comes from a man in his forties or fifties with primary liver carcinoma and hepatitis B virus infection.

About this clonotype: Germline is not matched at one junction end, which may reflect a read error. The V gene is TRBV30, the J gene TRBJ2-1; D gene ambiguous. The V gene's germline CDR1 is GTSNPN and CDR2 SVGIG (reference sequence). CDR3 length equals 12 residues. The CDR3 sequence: CAWSVRANERFF. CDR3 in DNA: TGTGCCTGGAGTGTACGGGCTAATGAGCGGTTCTTC.

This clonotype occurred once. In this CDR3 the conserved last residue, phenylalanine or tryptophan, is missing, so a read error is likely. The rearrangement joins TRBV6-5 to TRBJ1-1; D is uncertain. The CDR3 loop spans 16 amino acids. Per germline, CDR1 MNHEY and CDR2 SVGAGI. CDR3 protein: CTTGRRRLRSDTEAFL. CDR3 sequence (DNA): TGTACCACCGGGAGAAGGCGTTTAAGAAGTGACACTGAAGCTTTCCTC.

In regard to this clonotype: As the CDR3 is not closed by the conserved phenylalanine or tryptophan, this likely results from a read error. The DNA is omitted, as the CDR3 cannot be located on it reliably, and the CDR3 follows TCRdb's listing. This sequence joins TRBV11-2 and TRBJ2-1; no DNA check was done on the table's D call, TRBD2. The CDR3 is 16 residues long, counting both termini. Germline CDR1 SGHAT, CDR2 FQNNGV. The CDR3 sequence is CACSFRLAGDFNEQSI.

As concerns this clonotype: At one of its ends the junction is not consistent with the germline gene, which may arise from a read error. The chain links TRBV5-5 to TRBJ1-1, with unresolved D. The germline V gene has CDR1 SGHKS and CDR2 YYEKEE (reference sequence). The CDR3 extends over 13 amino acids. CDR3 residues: CASSFEVNTEAFF. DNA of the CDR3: TGTGCCAGTAGCTTCGAGGTGAACACTGAAGCTTTCTTT.

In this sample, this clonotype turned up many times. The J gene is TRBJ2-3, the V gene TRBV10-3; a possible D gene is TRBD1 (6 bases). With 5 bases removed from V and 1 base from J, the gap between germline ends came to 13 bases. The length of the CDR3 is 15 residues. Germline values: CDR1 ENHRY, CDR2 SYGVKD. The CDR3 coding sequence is TGTGCCATCAGTAAGGACAGCCCTGGCACAGATACGCAGTATTTT. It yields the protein CAISKDSPGTDTQYF.

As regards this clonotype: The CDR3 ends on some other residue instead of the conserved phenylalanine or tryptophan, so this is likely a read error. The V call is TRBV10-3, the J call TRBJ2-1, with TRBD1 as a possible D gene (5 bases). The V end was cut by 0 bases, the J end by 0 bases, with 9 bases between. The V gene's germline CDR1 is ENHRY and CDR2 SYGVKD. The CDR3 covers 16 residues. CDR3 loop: CAISESPGISYNEQFY. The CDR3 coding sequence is TGTGCCATCAGTGAGTCCCCAGGGATCTCCTACAATGAGCAGTTCTAC.

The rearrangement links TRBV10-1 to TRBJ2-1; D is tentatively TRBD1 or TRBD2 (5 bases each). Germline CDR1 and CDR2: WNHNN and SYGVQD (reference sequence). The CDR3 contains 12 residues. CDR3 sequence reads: CVNREWGNEQFF. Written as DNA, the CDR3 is TGCGTCAACAGAGAATGGGGGAATGAGCAGTTCTTC.

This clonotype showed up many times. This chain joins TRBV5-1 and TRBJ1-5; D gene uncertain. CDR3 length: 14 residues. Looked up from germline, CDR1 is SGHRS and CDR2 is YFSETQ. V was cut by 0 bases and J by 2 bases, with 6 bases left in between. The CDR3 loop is CASSLGGGNQPQHF. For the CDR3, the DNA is TGCGCCAGCAGCTTGGGTGGGGGCAATCAGCCCCAGCATTTT. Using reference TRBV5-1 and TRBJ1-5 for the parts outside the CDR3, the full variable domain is KAGVTQTPRYLIKTRGQQVTLSCSPISGHRSVSWYQQTPGQGLQFLFEYFSETQRNKGNFPGRFSGRQFSNSRSEMNVSTLELGDSALYLCASSLGGGNQPQHFGDGTRLSIL.

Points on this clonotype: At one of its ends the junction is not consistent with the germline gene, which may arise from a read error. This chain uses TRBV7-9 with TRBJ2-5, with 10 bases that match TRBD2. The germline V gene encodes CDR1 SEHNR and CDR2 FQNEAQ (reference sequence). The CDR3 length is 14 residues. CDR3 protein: CVSSLVAGGETQYF. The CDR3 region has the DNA TGTGTCAGCAGCTTAGTAGCGGGAGGAGAGACCCAGTACTTC. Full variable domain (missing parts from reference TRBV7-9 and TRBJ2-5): DTGVSQNPRHKITKRGQNVTFRCDPISEHNRLYWYRQTLGQGPEFLTYFQNEAQLEKSRLLSDRFSAERPKGSFSTLEIQRTEQGDSAMYLCVSSLVAGGETQYFGPGTRLLVL.

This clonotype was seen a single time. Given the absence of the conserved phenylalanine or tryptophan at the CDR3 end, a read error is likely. This chain's CDR3 is CAISGVDRTPYEQYL. CDR3 bases: TGTGCCATCAGTGGGGTGGACAGGACACCCTACGAGCAGTACCTA. This chain connects TRBV10-3 to TRBJ2-7, with 7 nucleotides matching TRBD1. This CDR3 has 15 residues. CDR1 and CDR2 from the germline V gene are ENHRY and SYGVKD. Trimming took 4 bases from V and 2 from J; bases not matched to a gene: 8.

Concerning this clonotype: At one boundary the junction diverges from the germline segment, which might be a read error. This CDR3 is CASCLDPTDTQYF. CDR3 bases: TGTGCCAGCTGCTTGGACCCTACAGATACGCAGTATTTT. The J gene is TRBJ2-3, the V gene TRBV5-5; D not resolved. CDR3 size: 13 residues. Germline CDR1 is SGHKS and CDR2 is YYEKEE (reference sequence).

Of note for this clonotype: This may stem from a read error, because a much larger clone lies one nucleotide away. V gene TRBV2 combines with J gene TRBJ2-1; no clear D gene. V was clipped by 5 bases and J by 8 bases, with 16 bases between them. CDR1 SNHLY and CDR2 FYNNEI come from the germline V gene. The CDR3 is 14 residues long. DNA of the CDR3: TGTGCCAGCAGTCCTACGAGTAGTAGGGATGAGCAGTTCTTC. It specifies CASSPTSSRDEQFF.

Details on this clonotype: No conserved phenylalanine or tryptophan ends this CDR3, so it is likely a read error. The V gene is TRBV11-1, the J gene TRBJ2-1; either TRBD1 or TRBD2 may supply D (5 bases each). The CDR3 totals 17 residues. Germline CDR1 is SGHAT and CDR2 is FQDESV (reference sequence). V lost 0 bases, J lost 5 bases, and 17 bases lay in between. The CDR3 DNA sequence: TGTGCCAGCAGCTTAGCCCGTCCGGGGCTAACGGACAATGAGCAGTTCTTA. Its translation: CASSLARPGLTDNEQFL.

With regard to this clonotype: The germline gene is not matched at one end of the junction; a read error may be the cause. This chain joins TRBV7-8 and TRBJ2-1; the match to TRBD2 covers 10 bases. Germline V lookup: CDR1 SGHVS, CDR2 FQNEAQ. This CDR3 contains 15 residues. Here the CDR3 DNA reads TGTGCCAGCAGCCCAGGACTAGCGGATTACGATGTGCAGTGCTTC. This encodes CASSPGLADYDVQCF.

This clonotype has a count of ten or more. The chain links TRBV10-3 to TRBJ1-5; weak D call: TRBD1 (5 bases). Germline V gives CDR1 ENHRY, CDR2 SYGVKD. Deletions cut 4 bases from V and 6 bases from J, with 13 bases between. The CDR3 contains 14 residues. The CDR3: CAISGLGDGQPQHF. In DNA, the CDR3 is TGTGCCATCAGTGGCCTCGGGGACGGTCAGCCCCAGCATTTT.

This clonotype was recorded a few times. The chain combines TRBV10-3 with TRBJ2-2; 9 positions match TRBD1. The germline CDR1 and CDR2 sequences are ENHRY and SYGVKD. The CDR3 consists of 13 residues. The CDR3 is CVTGQGDTGELFF. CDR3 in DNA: TGTGTCACGGGACAGGGCGACACCGGGGAGCTGTTTTTT.

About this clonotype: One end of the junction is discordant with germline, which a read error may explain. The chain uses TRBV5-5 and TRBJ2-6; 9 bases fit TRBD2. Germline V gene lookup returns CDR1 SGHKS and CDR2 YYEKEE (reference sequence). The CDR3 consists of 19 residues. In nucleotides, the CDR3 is TGTGTCAGCAGCTTGAGACTAGCGGAGACTAGCTCTGGGGCCAACGTCCTGACTTTC. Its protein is CVSSLRLAETSSGANVLTF.

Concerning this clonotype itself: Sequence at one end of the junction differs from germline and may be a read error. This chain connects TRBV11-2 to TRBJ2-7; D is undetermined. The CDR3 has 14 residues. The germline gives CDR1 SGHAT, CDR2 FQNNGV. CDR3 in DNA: TGTGTCAGCAGCTTAACGGACGGAGTCTACGAGCAGTATTTC. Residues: CVSSLTDGVYEQYF. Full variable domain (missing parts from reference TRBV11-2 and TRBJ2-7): EAGVAQSPRYKIIEKRQSVAFWCNPISGHATLYWYQQILGQGPKLLIQFQNNGVVDDSQLPKDRFSAERLKGVDSTLKIQPAKLEDSAVYLCVSSLTDGVYEQYFGPGTRLTVT.

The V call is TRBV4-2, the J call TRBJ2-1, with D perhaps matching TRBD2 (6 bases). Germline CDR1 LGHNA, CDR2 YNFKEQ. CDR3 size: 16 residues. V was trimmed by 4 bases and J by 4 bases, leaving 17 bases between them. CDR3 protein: CASSRDRSSVYNEQFF. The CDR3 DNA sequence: TGTGCCAGCAGCCGAGATAGGTCTAGCGTTTACAATGAGCAGTTCTTC.

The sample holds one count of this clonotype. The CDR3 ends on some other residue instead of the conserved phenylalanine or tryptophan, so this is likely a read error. DNA of the CDR3: TGCAGTGCTAGAGATATAGCACGCAATGAGCAGTTCTTA. It encodes CSARDIARNEQFL. The rearrangement uses TRBV20-1 and TRBJ2-1; no reliable D call. Germline CDR1 and CDR2: DFQATT and SNEGSKA (reference sequence). Trimming removed 0 bases from V and 6 bases from J, with 9 bases in between. The length of the CDR3 is 13 residues.

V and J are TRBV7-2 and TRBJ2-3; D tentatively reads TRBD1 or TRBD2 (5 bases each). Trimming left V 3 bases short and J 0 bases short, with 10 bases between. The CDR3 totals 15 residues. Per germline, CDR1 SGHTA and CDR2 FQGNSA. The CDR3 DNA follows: TGTGCCAGCAGCTTCCTCGGGACGAGCACAGATACGCAGTATTTT. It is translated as CASSFLGTSTDTQYF. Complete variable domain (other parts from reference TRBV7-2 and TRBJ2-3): GAGVSQSPSNKVTEKGKDVELRCDPISGHTALYWYRQSLGQGLEFLIYFQGNSAPDKSGLPSDRFSAERTGGSVSTLTIQRTQQEDSAVYLCASSFLGTSTDTQYFGPGTRLTVL.

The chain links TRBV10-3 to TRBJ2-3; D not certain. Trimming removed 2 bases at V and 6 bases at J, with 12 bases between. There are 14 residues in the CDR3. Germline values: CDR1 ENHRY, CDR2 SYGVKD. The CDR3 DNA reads TGTGCCATCAGTGAGGATAGAGTGAGGGATACGCAGTATTTT. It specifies CAISEDRVRDTQYF.

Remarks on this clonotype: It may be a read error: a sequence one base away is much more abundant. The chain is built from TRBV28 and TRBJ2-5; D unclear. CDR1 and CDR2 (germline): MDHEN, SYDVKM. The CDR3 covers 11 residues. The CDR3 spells CASSLKLTHYF. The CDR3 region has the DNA TGTGCCAGCAGTTTAAAGCTGACCCATTACTTC.

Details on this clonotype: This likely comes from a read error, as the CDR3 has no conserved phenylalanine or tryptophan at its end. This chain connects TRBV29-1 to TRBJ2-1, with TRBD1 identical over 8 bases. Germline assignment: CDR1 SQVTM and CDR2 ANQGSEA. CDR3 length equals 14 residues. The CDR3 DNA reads TGCAACGCCGTCTCCGGGACAGGTAACAATGAGCAGTTCTAC. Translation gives CNAVSGTGNNEQFY.

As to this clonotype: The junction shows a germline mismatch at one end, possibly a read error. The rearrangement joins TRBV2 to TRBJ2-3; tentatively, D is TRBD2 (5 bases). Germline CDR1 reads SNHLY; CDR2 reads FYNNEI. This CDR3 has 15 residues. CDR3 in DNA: TGTGCCAGCAGTGAACTCCCGTCGTTGGGAGATATGCAGTATTTT. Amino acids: CASSELPSLGDMQYF.

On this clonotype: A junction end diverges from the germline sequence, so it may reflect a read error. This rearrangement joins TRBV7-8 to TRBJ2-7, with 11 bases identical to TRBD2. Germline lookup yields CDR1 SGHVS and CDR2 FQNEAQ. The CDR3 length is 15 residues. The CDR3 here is CASRLGLAGGNEQYF. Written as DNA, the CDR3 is TGTGCCAGTCGCTTAGGTCTAGCGGGAGGAAACGAGCAGTACTTT. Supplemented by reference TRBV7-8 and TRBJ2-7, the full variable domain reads GAGVSQSPRYKVAKRGQDVALRCDPISGHVSLFWYQQALGQGPEFLTYFQNEAQLDKSGLPSDRFFAERPEGSVSTLKIQRTQQEDSAVYLCASRLGLAGGNEQYFGPGTRLTVT.

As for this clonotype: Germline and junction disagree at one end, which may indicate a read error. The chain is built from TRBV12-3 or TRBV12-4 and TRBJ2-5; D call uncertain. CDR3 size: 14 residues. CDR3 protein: CAISTGLPPKTQYF. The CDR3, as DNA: TGTGCCATCAGTACGGGCCTCCCCCCAAAGACCCAGTACTTC.

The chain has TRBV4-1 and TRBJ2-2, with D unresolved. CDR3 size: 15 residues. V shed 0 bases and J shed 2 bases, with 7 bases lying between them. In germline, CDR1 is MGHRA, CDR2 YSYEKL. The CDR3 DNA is TGCGCCAGCAGCCAAGAGATTGCTAACACCGGGGAGCTGTTTTTT. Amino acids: CASSQEIANTGELFF.

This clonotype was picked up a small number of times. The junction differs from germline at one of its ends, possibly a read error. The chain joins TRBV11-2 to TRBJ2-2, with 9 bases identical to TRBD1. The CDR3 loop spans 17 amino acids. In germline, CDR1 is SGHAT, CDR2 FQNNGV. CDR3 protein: CANSFDRDRVGTGELFF. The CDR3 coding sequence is TGTGCCAACAGCTTTGATCGGGACAGGGTCGGCACCGGGGAGTTATTTTTT.